Listed below are T cell receptor beta chains from one sample, sequenced in a study of T cell responses to AZD1222 COVID-19 vaccine. The method was immunoSEQ multiplex PCR; TCRdb's version includes in-frame clones alone and lacks a portion of them. There are about 110,000 clones in the sample; roughly 90% occur only once, and approximately 8% lies in the top ten. Sequenced here: peripheral blood, sampled 28 days after the second AZD1222 dose. The source of these receptors is an adult who received the AZD1222 COVID-19 vaccine. The CDR3 runs from the conserved cysteine through the conserved F or W. The D gene is left open where the match is weak. The listing skips clone size in some rows; elsewhere it reads once, few, many or a size class.

d_call	v_call	j_call	clone_size	cdr3_aa	cdr3_nt
.	TRBV2	TRBJ2-6	.	CAVLWDFLGEGANVLTF	TGTGCCGTACTTTGGGATTTCCTAGGTGAAGGGGCCAACGTCCTGACTTTC
.	TRBV18	TRBJ2-7	.	CASSQSRDRLYEQYF	TGTGCCAGCTCGCAAAGCCGAGACAGGCTCTACGAGCAGTACTTC
.	TRBV28	TRBJ2-5	.	CASSPSKETQYF	TGTGCCAGCAGCCCTAGCAAGGAGACCCAGTACTTC
.	TRBV7-9	TRBJ2-3	few	CASSAYRDTQYF	TGTGCCAGCAGCGCCTACAGAGATACGCAGTATTTT
.	TRBV7-2	TRBJ1-4	.	CASSSRRSSEKLFF	TGTGCCAGCAGCTCAAGACGGTCCAGTGAAAAACTGTTTTTT
.	TRBV6-2/TRBV6-3	TRBJ2-3	.	CASSSPTRHTDTQYF	TGTGCCAGCAGTTCGCCGACAAGACACACAGATACGCAGTATTTT
TRBD1	TRBV3-1/TRBV3-2	TRBJ1-1	once	CASSGDRSSEAFF	TGTGCCTCCAGCGGGGACAGAAGTTCTGAAGCTTTCTTT
TRBD2	TRBV4-2	TRBJ2-7	.	CASSQDLWGGGSYEQYF	TGTGCCAGCAGCCAAGATTTGTGGGGGGGAGGATCCTACGAGCAGTACTTC
.	TRBV6-5	TRBJ1-1	.	CASRPQAGYFTEAFF	TGTGCCAGCAGACCTCAAGCGGGATATTTCACTGAAGCTTTCTTT
TRBD2	TRBV18	TRBJ2-3	.	CASSLAGYTDTQYF	TGTGCCAGTTCCTTAGCGGGCTACACAGATACGCAGTATTTT
.	TRBV28	TRBJ1-2	.	CASSQITQADGYTF	TGTGCCAGCAGTCAAATTACACAGGCGGACGGCTACACCTTC
.	TRBV28	TRBJ1-2	.	CASSLGRSYGYTF	TGTGCCAGCAGTTTAGGCAGATCATATGGCTACACCTTC
TRBD1	TRBV12-3/TRBV12-4	TRBJ1-2	.	CASSYDRGQGYTF	TGTGCCAGCAGTTACGACAGGGGGCAGGGCTACACCTTC
TRBD1	TRBV2	TRBJ2-5	once	CASSDRQGSETQYF	TGTGCCAGCAGTGACCGACAGGGTTCAGAGACCCAGTACTTC
.	TRBV19	TRBJ1-5	.	CASSIYAGAQQPQHF	TGTGCCAGTAGTATATACGCGGGGGCTCAACAGCCCCAGCATTTT
TRBD1	TRBV29-1	TRBJ1-2	.	CSVVQGAGGGYTF	TGCAGCGTTGTACAGGGGGCCGGAGGGGGCTACACCTTC
TRBD1	TRBV6-5	TRBJ1-2	.	CASSSTGGRGYTF	TGTGCCAGCAGTTCCACAGGGGGCCGTGGCTACACCTTC
TRBD1	TRBV10-3	TRBJ1-4	.	CAISESPTGGNEKLFF	TGTGCCATCAGTGAGTCCCCGACAGGGGGGAATGAAAAACTGTTTTTT
TRBD1	TRBV28	TRBJ2-4	.	CASSLYIGQGSGAKNIQYF	TGTGCCAGCAGTTTATATATCGGACAGGGATCGGGCGCCAAAAACATTCAGTACTTC
TRBD1	TRBV5-1	TRBJ2-1	.	CASGTVGNNEQFF	TGCGCCAGCGGGACAGTAGGGAACAATGAGCAGTTCTTC
.	TRBV6-1	TRBJ2-4	.	CASSEAGAKNIQYF	TGTGCCAGCAGTGAAGCTGGGGCCAAAAACATTCAGTACTTC
.	TRBV6-5	TRBJ1-4	.	CASSYSTGATNEKLFF	TGTGCCAGCAGTTATTCTACAGGCGCAACTAATGAAAAACTGTTTTTT
.	TRBV6-5	TRBJ1-2	.	CASSYYLPRDNYGYTF	TGTGCCAGCAGTTACTACCTCCCCCGGGACAACTATGGCTACACCTTC
.	TRBV19	TRBJ2-3	.	CASSPTGSTDTQYF	TGTGCCAGTAGTCCAACCGGCAGCACAGATACGCAGTATTTT
.	TRBV3-1/TRBV3-2	TRBJ2-3	.	CASSQDPGAWGTDTQYF	TGTGCCAGCAGCCAAGACCCAGGGGCGTGGGGCACAGATACGCAGTATTTT
TRBD2	TRBV7-9	TRBJ2-1	.	CASSLVGGLARGNEQFF	TGTGCCAGCAGCTTAGTTGGAGGACTAGCGAGAGGGAATGAGCAGTTCTTC
TRBD1	TRBV6-2/TRBV6-3	TRBJ1-5	few	CASSYDRDRGDQPQHF	TGTGCCAGCAGTTACGACCGGGACAGGGGGGATCAGCCCCAGCATTTT
TRBD2	TRBV5-4	TRBJ2-1	.	CASSSPSLAGDRNEQFF	TGTGCCAGCAGCTCCCCATCACTAGCGGGGGACCGCAATGAGCAGTTCTTC
TRBD1	TRBV6-5	TRBJ1-4	once	CASRGTGMEKLFF	TGTGCCAGCAGGGGGACAGGGATGGAAAAACTGTTTTTT
.	TRBV14	TRBJ2-7	.	CASSQEVYTPEYF	TGTGCCAGCAGCCAAGAAGTTTATACACCTGAGTACTTC
.	TRBV2	TRBJ1-2	.	CASSEFYSKRPGYTF	TGTGCCAGCAGTGAATTTTACAGTAAAAGGCCAGGCTACACCTTC
.	TRBV5-1	TRBJ2-3	.	CASSFQASTDTQYF	TGCGCCAGCAGCTTTCAGGCAAGCACAGATACGCAGTATTTT
TRBD1	TRBV29-1	TRBJ1-1	.	CSVLQGQPEAFF	TGCAGCGTTCTACAGGGGCAGCCTGAAGCTTTCTTT
.	TRBV7-9	TRBJ2-7	.	CASSAKPGSDPYEQYF	TGTGCCAGCAGCGCGAAACCGGGATCAGATCCCTACGAGCAGTACTTC
TRBD1	TRBV29-1	TRBJ2-7	.	CSVAGQAYHPYEQYF	TGCAGCGTTGCCGGACAGGCTTACCACCCCTACGAGCAGTACTTC
.	TRBV7-8	TRBJ1-4	.	CASSHNEKLFF	TGTGCCAGCAGCCACAATGAAAAACTGTTTTTT
TRBD1	TRBV2	TRBJ2-5	.	CASSTTGAPTETQYF	TGTGCCAGCAGTACTACAGGGGCCCCTACGGAGACCCAGTACTTC
.	TRBV3-1/TRBV3-2	TRBJ1-6	.	CASSQDRQYNSPLHF	TGTGCCAGCAGCCAAGATAGACAGTATAATTCACCCCTCCACTTT
.	TRBV19	TRBJ1-5	.	CASSIQRGPTSPQPQHF	TGTGCCAGTAGTATTCAGCGGGGGCCCACCTCCCCCCAGCCCCAGCATTTT
.	TRBV19	TRBJ1-1	.	CASSKGKGADTEAFF	TGTGCCAGTAGTAAGGGGAAGGGCGCAGACACTGAAGCTTTCTTT
TRBD2	TRBV6-1	TRBJ2-1	medium-sized	CASSEPPSGAYNEQFF	TGTGCCAGCAGTGAACCGCCTAGCGGGGCATACAATGAGCAGTTCTTC
TRBD1	TRBV18	TRBJ1-2	.	CASSPASRGQGSYGYTF	TGTGCCAGCTCACCTGCTTCTAGGGGACAGGGTAGCTATGGCTACACCTTC
.	TRBV18	TRBJ2-3	medium-sized	CASSPTDVNTDTQYF	TGTGCCAGCTCACCCACCGACGTCAACACAGATACGCAGTATTTT
.	TRBV2	TRBJ1-2	.	CASSWGSQVYGYTF	TGTGCCAGCAGTTGGGGCAGCCAAGTCTATGGCTACACCTTC
TRBD2	TRBV7-2	TRBJ2-2	.	CASSLWGGNTGELFF	TGTGCCAGCAGCCTATGGGGGGGGAACACCGGGGAGCTGTTTTTT
TRBD2	TRBV7-6	TRBJ2-7	.	CASSLATPAVLQLAEAYEQYF	TGTGCCAGCAGCTTAGCGACCCCGGCCGTCTTGCAACTAGCGGAGGCCTACGAGCAGTACTTC
.	TRBV6-5	TRBJ2-7	.	CASKPGTIYEQYF	TGTGCCAGCAAACCCGGGACGATATACGAGCAGTACTTC